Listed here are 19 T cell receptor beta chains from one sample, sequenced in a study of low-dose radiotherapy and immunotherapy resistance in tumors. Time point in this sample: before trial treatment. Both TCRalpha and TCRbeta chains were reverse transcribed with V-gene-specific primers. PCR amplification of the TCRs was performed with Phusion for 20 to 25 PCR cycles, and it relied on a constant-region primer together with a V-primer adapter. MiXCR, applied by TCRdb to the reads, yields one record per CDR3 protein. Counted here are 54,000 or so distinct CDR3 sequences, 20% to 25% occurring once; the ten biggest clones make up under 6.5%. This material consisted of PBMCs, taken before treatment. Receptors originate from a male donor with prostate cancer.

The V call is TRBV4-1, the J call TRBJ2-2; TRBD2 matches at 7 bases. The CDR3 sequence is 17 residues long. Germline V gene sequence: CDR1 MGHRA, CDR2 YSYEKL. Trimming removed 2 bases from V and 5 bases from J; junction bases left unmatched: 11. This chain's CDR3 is CASSQSTSGGGTGELFF. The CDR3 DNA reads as TGCGCCAGCAGCCAATCTACCTCGGGAGGAGGTACCGGGGAGCTGTTTTTT.

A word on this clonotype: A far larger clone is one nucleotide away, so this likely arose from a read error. For the CDR3, the DNA is TGTGCCAGCACCCGTCAGATCCAAGAGACCCAGTACTTC. Translating it yields CASTRQIQETQYF. J is TRBJ2-5 and V is TRBV12-3 or TRBV12-4; D remains unclear. The V end was cut by 7 bases, the J end by 1 base, with 10 bases between. The CDR3 contains 13 residues.

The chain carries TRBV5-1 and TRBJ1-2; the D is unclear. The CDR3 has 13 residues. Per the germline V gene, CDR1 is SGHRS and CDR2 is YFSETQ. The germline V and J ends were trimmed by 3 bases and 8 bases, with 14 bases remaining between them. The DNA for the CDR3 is TGCGCCAGCAGCTCGCTACAGAACGAGGGCTACACCTTC. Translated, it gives CASSSLQNEGYTF.

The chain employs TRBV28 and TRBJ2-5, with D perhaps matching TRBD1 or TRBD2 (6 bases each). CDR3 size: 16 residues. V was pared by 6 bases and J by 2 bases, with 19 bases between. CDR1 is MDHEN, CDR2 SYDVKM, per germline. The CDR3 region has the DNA TGTGCCAGCAGCCCACATCTGGGGGGCTTACAAGAGACCCAGTACTTC. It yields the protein CASSPHLGGLQETQYF.

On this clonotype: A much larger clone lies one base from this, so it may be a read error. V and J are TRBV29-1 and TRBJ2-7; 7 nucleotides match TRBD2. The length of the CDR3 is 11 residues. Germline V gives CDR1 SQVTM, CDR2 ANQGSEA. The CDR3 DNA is TGCAACGGGGGGACTACCTACGAGCAGTACTTC. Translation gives CNGGTTYEQYF.

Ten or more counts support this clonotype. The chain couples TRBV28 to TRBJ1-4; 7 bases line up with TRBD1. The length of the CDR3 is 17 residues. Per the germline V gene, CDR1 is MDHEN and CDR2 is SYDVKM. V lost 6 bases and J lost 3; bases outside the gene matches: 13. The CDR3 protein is CASSPDATGAANEKLFF. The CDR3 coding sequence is TGTGCCAGCAGCCCCGACGCTACAGGGGCGGCTAATGAAAAACTGTTTTTT.

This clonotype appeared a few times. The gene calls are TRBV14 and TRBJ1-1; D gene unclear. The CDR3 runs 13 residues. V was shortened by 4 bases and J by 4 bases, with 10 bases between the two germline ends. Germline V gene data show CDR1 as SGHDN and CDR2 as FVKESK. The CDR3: CASSLVGATEAFF. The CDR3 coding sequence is TGTGCCAGCAGCCTCGTAGGTGCCACTGAAGCTTTCTTT.

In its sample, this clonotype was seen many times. CDR3 sequence (DNA): TGTGCCAGCAGCTCCGGGGCTAGCAAAGCGGACACCGGGGAGCTGTTTTTT. Protein product: CASSSGASKADTGELFF. The rearrangement links TRBV5-4 to TRBJ2-2; perhaps D is TRBD1 or TRBD2 (5 bases each). CDR3 length: 17 amino acids. Deletions cut 3 bases from V and 3 bases from J, with 18 bases between. Germline V CDR1 and CDR2: SGHNT, YYREEE (reference sequence).

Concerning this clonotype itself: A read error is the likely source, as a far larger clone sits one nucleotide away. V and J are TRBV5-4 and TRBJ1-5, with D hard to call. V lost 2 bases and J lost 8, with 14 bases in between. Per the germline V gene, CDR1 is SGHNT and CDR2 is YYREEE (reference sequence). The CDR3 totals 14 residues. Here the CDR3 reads CASSLDGSYKPQHF. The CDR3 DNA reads TGTGCCAGCAGCTTAGATGGCAGTTATAAGCCCCAGCATTTT. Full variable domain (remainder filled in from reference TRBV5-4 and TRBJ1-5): ETGVTQSPTHLIKTRGQQVTLRCSSQSGHNTVSWYQQALGQGPQFIFQYYREEENGRGNFPPRFSGLQFPNYSSELNVNALELDDSALYLCASSLDGSYKPQHFGDGTRLSIL.

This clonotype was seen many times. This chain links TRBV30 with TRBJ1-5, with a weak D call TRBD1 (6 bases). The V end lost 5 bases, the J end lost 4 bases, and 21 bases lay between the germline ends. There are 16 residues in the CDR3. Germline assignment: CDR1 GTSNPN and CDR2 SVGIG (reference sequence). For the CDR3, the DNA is TGTGCCTGGGCCCAACTGGGAACAGGGACAAATCAGCCCCAGCATTTT. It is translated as CAWAQLGTGTNQPQHF.

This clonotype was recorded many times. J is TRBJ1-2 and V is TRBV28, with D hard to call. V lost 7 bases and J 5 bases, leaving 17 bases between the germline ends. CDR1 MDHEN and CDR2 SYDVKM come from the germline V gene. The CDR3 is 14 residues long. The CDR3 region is CASKSGMREYGYTF. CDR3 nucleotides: TGTGCCAGCAAGAGTGGCATGCGAGAATATGGCTACACCTTC.

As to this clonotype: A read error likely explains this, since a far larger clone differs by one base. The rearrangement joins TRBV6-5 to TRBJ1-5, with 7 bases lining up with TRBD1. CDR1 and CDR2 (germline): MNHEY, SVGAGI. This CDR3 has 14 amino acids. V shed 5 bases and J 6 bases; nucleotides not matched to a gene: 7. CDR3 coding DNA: TGTGCCAGCAGTCAGACAGGGTCCGGTCAGCCCCAGCATTTT. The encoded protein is CASSQTGSGQPQHF.

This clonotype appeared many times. The CDR3 coding sequence is TGTGCCAGCAGCCAGGGGGGTGGTCCGAGGGAGGAGCAGTTCTTC. It yields the protein CASSQGGGPREEQFF. The V call is TRBV3-1, the J call TRBJ2-1; weak D call: TRBD2 (6 bases). V lost 3 bases and J 10 bases, leaving 19 bases between the germline ends. The germline gives CDR1 LGHDT, CDR2 YNNKEL (reference sequence). The CDR3 length is 15 residues.

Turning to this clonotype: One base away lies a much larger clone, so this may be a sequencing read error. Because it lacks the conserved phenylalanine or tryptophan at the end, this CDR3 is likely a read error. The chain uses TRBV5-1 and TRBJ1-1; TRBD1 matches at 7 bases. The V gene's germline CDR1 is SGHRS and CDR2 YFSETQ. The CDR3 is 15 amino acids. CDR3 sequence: CTSSEGDSLNTEAFL. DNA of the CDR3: TGCACCAGCAGCGAAGGGGACAGCTTGAACACTGAAGCTTTCCTT.

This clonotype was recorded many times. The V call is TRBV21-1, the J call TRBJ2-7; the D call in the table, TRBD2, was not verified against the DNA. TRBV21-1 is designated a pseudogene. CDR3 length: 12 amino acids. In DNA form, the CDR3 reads TGTGTAATAGAGCGGGCCACCTACGAGCAGTACTTC. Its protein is CVIERATYEQYF.

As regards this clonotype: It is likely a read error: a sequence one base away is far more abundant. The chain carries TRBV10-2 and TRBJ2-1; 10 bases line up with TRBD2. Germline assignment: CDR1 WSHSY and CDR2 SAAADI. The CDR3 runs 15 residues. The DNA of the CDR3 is TGTGTCAGCAGTTCTCGGACTAGCGGACACAATGAGCAGTTCTTC. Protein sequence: CVSSSRTSGHNEQFF.

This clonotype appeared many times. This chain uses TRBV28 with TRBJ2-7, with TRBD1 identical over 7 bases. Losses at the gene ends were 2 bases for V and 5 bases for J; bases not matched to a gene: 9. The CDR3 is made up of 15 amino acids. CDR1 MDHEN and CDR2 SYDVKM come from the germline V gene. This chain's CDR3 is CASSLQRQGPHEQYF. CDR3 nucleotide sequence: TGTGCCAGCAGTTTACAGCGACAGGGTCCCCACGAGCAGTACTTC.

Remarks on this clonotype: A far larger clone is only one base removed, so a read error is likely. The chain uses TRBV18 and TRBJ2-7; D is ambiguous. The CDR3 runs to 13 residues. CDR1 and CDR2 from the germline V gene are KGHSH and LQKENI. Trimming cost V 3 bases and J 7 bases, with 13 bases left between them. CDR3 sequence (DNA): TGTGCCAGCTCACCCTCCCCCCAGAGTGAGCAGTACTTC. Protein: CASSPSPQSEQYF.

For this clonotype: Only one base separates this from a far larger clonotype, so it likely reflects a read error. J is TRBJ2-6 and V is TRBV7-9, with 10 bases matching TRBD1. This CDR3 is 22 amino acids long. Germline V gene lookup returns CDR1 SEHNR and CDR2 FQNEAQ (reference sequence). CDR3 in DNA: TGTGCCAGCAGCTTAGCCCAACGGACCGGGACAGGGGTGTCCTCTGGGTCCAACGTCCTGACTTTC. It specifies CASSLAQRTGTGVSSGSNVLTF.